A selection of T cell receptor beta chains follows, all from one sample in a study of T-cell reconstitution after alpha-beta-depleted transplantation in children. TCRdb fed the PCR reads into MiXCR, producing one record per CDR3 protein. The data show approximately 270,000 distinct CDR3 sequences, more than 20% seen once. The source was PBMCs, mostly from graft donor cells, collected 360 days after TCRalphabeta/CD19-depleted stem cell transplant. These receptors were obtained from a female patient between 2 and 15 years old who had a stem cell transplant for congenital amegakaryocytic thrombocytopenia, so the T cells may come from the graft donor. The CDR3 runs from the conserved cysteine through the conserved F or W. A D gene is named only where the DNA matches it firmly. Clone sizes are given selectively: once, few, many, or a class where the clone is expanded.

j_call | v_call | clone_size | d_call | cdr3_aa | cdr3_nt
TRBJ2-2 | TRBV27 | . | . | CASSPGQITGELFF | TGTGCCAGCAGTCCCGGACAGATCACCGGGGAGCTGTTTTTT
TRBJ2-1 | TRBV3-1 | . | TRBD2 | CASSPIAGGPDEQFF | TGTGCCAGCAGCCCAATAGCGGGAGGGCCGGATGAGCAGTTCTTC
TRBJ2-2 | TRBV7-3 | . | . | CASSASPLLTTGELFF | TGTGCCAGCAGCGCCAGCCCTTTACTCACCACCGGGGAGCTGTTTTTT
TRBJ1-1 | TRBV7-8 | few | . | CASSPGWTTNTEAFF | TGTGCCAGCAGCCCTGGTTGGACAACGAACACTGAAGCTTTCTTT
TRBJ1-5 | TRBV12-3/TRBV12-4 | . | . | CASSPGHRTGSNQPQHF | TGTGCCAGCAGTCCGGGACATCGTACAGGTAGCAATCAGCCCCAGCATTTT
TRBJ2-7 | TRBV7-2 | . | . | CASSLFRRDYEQYF | TGTGCCAGCAGCTTGTTTCGGAGGGACTACGAGCAGTACTTC
TRBJ2-2 | TRBV12-3/TRBV12-4 | few | TRBD2 | CASSPWAGGPGGELFF | TGTGCCAGCAGTCCCTGGGCGGGAGGGCCGGGCGGGGAGCTGTTTTTT
TRBJ2-1 | TRBV6-1 | few | TRBD1 | CASIRDRGNNEQFF | TGTGCCAGCATCCGGGACAGGGGTAACAATGAGCAGTTCTTC
TRBJ2-5 | TRBV7-9 | . | . | CASSKTRGTQYF | TGTGCCAGCAGCAAAACTAGGGGGACCCAGTACTTC
TRBJ2-5 | TRBV5-1 | few | . | CASSNQGTIKETQYF | TGCGCCAGCAGCAACCAAGGGACAATAAAAGAGACCCAGTACTTC
TRBJ2-3 | TRBV7-9 | . | TRBD1 | CASSSTDTGADTQYF | TGTGCCAGCAGCAGCACGGATACAGGGGCAGATACGCAGTATTTT
TRBJ2-6 | TRBV6-2/TRBV6-3 | . | TRBD1 | CASSYVTGVNVLTF | TGTGCCAGCAGTTACGTGACAGGGGTCAACGTCCTGACTTTC
TRBJ2-1 | TRBV15 | few | . | CATSITTSFEQFF | TGTGCCACCAGCATTACTACTAGTTTTGAGCAGTTCTTC
TRBJ2-1 | TRBV2 | . | TRBD2 | CASSDPSGGWDEQFF | TGTGCCAGCAGTGACCCCAGCGGGGGGTGGGATGAGCAGTTCTTC